This T cell receptor beta chain is drawn from a study of shared clonotypes between healthy human individuals. Every one of the donors was a Caucasian adult that lived in Nashville, Tennessee. Germline CDR1 reads SQVTM; CDR2 reads ANQGSEA. This CDR3 has 15 amino acids. J gave up 1 base and V 0 bases, and 4 bases lay outside the gene matches. Measured with immunoSEQ multiplex PCR; TCRdb has only the in-frame clones, and not every one. The table records some 480,000 clones, 79% of them present only once. V is TRBV29-1 and J is TRBJ1-1; 8 nucleotides align to TRBD1. The material sequenced was PBMCs. The TCR was taken from a woman in her thirties or forties in good health. Some clones in this sample may be carry-over from other donors' samples. CDR3 region: CSVEDRQGANTEAFF. CDR3 nucleotide sequence: TGCAGCGTTGAAGATCGTCAGGGGGCGAACACTGAAGCTTTCTTT. The full variable domain, its missing parts supplied by reference TRBV29-1 and TRBJ1-1, is SAVISQKPSRDICQRGTSLTIQCQVDSQVTMMFWYRQQPGQSLTLIATANQGSEATYESGFVIDKFPISRPNLTFSTLTVSNMSPEDSSIYLCSVEDRQGANTEAFFGQGTRLTVV.